The T cell receptor beta chain under discussion was sequenced for a study of T cell responses to AZD1222 COVID-19 vaccine. Study-wide background: The study pooled second doses at about 4 or about 12 weeks.

Only in-frame clones appear in the TCRdb table, and some are missing; sequencing was by immunoSEQ multiplex PCR. The profile shows about 130,000 clones, about 93% of them singletons. Whole-study findings and limits: Reports say nearly half of spike-specific TCRs go after unmutated variant regions. Of the AZD1222 recipients, only 5 or 6 were seropositive at baseline. Rises in breadth and depth of Spike-specific TCRs came after two AZD1222 doses.

This clone was observed a single time. The antigen remains undetermined. V gave up 2 bases and J gave up 3 bases, with 9 bases separating them. Germline V gene lookup returns CDR1 SGDLS and CDR2 YYNGEE. The CDR3 contains 13 residues. This TCR came from an adult in good health. Source: peripheral blood, taken on day 0 of AZD1222 vaccination. The chain uses TRBV9 and TRBJ2-7; tentatively, D is TRBD2 (5 bases). The CDR3, as DNA: TGTGCCAGCAGCGTCGGAACTAGCTACGAGCAGTACTTC. Translation gives CASSVGTSYEQYF.